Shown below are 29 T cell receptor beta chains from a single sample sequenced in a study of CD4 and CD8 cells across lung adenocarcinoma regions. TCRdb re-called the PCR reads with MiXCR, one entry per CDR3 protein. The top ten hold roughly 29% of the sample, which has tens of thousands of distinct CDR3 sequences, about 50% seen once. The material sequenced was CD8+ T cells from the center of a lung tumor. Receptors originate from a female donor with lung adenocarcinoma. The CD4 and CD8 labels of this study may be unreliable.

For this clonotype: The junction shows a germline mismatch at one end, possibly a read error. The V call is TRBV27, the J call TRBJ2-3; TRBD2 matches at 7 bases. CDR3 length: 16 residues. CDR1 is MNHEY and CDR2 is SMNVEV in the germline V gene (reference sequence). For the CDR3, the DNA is TGTGCCAGCAGGGGGTACGGGGGGTCTGGCACAGAGACGCAGTATTTC. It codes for CASRGYGGSGTETQYF.

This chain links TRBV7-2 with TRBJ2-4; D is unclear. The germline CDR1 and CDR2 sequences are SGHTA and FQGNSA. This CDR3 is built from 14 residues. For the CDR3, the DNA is TGTGCGGGCAGCTTAGTTTCTGCTACAAACATTCAGTACTTC. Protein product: CAGSLVSATNIQYF.

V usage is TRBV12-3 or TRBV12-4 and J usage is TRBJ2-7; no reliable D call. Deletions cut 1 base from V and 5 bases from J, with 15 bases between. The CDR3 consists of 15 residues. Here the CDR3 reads CASSLGRRIRNEQYF. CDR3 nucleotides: TGTGCCAGCAGTTTAGGACGCCGAATTAGGAACGAGCAGTACTTC.

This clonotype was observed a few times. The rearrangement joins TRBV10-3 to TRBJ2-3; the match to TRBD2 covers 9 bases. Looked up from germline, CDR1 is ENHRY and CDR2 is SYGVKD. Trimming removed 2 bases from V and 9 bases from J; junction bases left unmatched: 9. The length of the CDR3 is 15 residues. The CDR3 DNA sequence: TGTGCCATCAGTGAGGGGGCGGGAGGGGAAGAGACGCAGTATTTT. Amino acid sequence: CAISEGAGGEETQYF.

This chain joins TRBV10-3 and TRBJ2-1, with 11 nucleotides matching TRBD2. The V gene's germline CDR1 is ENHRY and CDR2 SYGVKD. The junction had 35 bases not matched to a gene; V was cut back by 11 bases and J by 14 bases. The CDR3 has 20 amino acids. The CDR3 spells CAAGPVQGVLLSGRAPEEFF. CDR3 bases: TGTGCCGCTGGACCGGTCCAGGGCGTACTACTTAGCGGGAGGGCCCCCGAGGAGTTCTTC.

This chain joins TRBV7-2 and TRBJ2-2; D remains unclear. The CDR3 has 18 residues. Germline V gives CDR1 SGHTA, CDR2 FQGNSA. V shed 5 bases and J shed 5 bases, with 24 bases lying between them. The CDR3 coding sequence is TGTGCCAGCAGCCCTCCCCCGGGCGCAGGAGTGAAAACCGGGGAGCTGTTTTTT. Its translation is CASSPPPGAGVKTGELFF. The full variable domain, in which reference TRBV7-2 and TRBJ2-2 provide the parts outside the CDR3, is GAGVSQSPSNKVTEKGKDVELRCDPISGHTALYWYRQSLGQGLEFLIYFQGNSAPDKSGLPSDRFSAERTGGSVSTLTIQRTQQEDSAVYLCASSPPPGAGVKTGELFFGEGSRLTVL.

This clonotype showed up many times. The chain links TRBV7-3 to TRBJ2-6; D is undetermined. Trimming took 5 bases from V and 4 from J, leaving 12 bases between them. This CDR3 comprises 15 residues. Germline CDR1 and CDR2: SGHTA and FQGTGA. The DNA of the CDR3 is TGTGCCAGCAGCCCCCGGCCTCACGGGGCCAACGTCCTGACTTTC. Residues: CASSPRPHGANVLTF.

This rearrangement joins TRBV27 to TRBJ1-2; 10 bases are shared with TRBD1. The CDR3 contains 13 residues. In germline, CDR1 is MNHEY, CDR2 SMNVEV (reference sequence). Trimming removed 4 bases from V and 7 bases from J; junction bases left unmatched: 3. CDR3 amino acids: CASSWTGGSGYTF. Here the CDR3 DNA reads TGTGCCAGCAGTTGGACAGGGGGGAGTGGCTACACCTTC.

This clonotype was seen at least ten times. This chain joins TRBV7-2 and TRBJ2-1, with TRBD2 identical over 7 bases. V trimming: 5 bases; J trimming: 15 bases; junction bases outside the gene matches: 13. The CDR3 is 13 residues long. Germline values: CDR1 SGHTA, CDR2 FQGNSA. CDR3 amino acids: CASSSVTGGLPFF. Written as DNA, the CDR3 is TGTGCCAGCAGCAGCGTGACGGGAGGATTGCCGTTCTTC.

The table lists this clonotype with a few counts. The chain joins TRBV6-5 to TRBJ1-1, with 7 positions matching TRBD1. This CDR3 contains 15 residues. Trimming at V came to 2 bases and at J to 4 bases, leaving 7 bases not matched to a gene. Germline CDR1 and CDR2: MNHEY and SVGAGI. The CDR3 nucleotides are TGTGCCAGCAGTTACCATGACAGGGAGCCCACTGAAGCTTTCTTT. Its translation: CASSYHDREPTEAFF.

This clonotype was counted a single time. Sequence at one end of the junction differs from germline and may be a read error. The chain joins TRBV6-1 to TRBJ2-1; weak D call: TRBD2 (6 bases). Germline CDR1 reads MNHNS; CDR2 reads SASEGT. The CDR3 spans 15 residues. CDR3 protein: CASSLSSVRTNEQFF. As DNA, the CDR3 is TGTGCCAGCAGTCTCTCTAGCGTGAGGACAAATGAGCAGTTTTTT.

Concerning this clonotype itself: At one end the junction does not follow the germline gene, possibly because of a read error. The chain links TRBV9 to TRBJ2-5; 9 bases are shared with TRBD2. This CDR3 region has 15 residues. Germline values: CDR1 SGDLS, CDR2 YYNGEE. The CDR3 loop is CGGSVGGRGKETQYF. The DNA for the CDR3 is TGTGGCGGCAGCGTAGGCGGGAGGGGCAAAGAGACCCAGTATTTC.

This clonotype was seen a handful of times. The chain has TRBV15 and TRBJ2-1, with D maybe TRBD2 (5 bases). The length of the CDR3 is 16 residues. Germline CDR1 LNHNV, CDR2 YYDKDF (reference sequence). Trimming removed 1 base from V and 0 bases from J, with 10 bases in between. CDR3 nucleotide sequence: TGTGCCACCAGCAGAGGACGGGGAAGCTCCTACAATGAGCAGTTCTTC. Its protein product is CATSRGRGSSYNEQFF.

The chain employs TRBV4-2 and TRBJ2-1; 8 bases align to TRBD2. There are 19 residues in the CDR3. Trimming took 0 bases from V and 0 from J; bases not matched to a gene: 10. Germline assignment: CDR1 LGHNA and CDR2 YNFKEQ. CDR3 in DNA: TGTGCCAGCAGCCAAGATCCCCGTGCGGGGGGCTTCTCCTACAATGAGCAGTTCTTC. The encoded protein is CASSQDPRAGGFSYNEQFF.

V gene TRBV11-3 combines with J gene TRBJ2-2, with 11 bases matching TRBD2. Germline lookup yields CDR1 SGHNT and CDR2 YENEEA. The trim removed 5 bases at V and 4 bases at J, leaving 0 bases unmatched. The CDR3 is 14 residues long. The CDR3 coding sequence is TGTGCCAGCAGCCTAGCGGGAGGCACCGGGGAGCTGTTTTTT. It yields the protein CASSLAGGTGELFF.

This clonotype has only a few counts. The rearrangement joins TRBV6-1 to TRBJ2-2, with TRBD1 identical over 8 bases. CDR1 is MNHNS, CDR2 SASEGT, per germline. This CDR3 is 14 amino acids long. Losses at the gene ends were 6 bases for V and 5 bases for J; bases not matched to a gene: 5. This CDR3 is CASRPTGETGELFF. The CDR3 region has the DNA TGTGCCAGCAGGCCGACAGGGGAGACCGGGGAGCTGTTTTTT.

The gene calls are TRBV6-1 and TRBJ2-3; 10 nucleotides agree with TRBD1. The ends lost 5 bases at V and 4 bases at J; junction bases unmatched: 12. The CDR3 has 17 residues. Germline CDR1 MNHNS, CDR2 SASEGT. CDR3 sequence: CASSLRGTGDLADTQYF. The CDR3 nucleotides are TGTGCCAGCAGTCTCCGCGGGACAGGGGATTTGGCAGATACGCAGTATTTT.

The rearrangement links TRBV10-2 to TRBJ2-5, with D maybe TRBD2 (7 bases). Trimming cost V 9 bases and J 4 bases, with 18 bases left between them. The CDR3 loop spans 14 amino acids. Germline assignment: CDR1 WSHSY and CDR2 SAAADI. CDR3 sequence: CARMGGRDPETQYF. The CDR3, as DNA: TGCGCCAGGATGGGGGGGCGAGACCCAGAGACCCAGTACTTC.

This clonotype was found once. In DNA, the CDR3 is TGTGCCAGCAGGGAGGGACACCGAGATACGCAGTACTTC. Protein sequence: CASREGHRDTQYF. The rearrangement joins TRBV6-1 to TRBJ2-3; either TRBD1 or TRBD2 may fit D (6 bases each). The end of the DNA is better explained by TRBJ2-7, so the J call may be wrong. There are 13 residues in the CDR3. Germline CDR1 is MNHNS and CDR2 is SASEGT.

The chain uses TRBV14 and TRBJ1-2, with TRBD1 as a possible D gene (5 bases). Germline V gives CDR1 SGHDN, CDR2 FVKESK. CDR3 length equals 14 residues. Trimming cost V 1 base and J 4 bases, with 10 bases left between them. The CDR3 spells CASSQADKAYGYTF. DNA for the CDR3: TGTGCCAGCAGCCAAGCGGACAAGGCCTATGGCTACACCTTC.

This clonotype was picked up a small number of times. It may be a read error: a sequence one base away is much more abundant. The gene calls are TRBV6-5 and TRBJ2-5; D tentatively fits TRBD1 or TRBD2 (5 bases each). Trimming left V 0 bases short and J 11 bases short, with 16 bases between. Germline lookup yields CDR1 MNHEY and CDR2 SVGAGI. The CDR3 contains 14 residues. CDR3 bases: TGTGCCAGCAGTTACTCACGGGGACGCGATGAGCAGTACTTC. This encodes CASSYSRGRDEQYF.

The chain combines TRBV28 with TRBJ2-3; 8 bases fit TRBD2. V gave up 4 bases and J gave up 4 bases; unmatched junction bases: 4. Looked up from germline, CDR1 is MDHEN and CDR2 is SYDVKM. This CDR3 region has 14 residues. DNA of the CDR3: TGTGCCAGCAGTTCGCCGGGACTAGCAGATACGCAGTATTTT. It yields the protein CASSSPGLADTQYF. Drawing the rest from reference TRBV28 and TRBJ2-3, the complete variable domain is DVKVTQSSRYLVKRTGEKVFLECVQDMDHENMFWYRQDPGLGLRLIYFSYDVKMKEKGDIPEGYSVSREKKERFSLILESASTNQTSMYLCASSSPGLADTQYFGPGTRLTVL.

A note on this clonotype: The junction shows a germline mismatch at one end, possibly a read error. The CDR3 loop reads CASSEEPTPYEQYF. The CDR3 DNA is TGTGCCAGCAGTGAAGAACCTACTCCCTACGAGCAGTACTTT. The V gene is TRBV6-1, the J gene TRBJ2-3; D gene uncertain. CDR1 is MNHNS and CDR2 is SASEGT in the germline V gene. This CDR3 has 14 residues.

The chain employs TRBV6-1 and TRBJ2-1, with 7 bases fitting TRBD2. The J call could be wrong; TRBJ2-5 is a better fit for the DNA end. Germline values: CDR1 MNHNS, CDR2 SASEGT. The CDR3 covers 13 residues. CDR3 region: CASTREAKETQYF. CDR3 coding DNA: TGTGCCAGCACACGGGAGGCCAAAGAGACCCAGTACTTC.

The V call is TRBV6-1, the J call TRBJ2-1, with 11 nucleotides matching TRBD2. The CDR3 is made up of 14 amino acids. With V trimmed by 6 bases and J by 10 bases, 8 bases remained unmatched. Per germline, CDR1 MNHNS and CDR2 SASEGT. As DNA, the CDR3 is TGTGCCAGCAGGACACTAGCGGGGGCGGGAGAGCAGTTCTTC. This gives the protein CASRTLAGAGEQFF.

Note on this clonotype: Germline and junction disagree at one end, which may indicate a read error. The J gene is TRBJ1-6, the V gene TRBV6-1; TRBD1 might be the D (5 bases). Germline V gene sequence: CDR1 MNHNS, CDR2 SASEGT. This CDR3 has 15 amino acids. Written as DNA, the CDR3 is TGTGCCAGCACCCCAGGGCGGACGTCCTCCTACGAGCAGTACTTT. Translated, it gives CASTPGRTSSYEQYF.

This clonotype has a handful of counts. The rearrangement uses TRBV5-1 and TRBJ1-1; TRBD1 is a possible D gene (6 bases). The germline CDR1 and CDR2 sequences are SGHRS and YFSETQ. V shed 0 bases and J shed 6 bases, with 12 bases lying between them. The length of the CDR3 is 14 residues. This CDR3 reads CASSLAGGASEAFF. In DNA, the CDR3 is TGCGCCAGCAGCTTGGCGGGGGGCGCCTCTGAAGCTTTCTTT.

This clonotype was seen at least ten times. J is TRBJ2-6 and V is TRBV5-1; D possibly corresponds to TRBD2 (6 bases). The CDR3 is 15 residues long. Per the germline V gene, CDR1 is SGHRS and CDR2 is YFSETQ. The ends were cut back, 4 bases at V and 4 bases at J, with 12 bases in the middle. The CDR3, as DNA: TGCGCCAGCAGCGGAGGGTCTTACGGGGCCAACGTCCTGACTTTC. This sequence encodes CASSGGSYGANVLTF.

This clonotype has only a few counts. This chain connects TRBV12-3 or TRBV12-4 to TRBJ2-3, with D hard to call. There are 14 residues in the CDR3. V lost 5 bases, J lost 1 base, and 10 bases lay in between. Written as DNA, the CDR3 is TGTGCCAGCAGTAGATATAGGGGCACAGATACGCAGTATTTT. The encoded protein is CASSRYRGTDTQYF.